The 2 T cell receptor beta chains below come from one sample, sequenced in a study of T cell responses to AZD1222 COVID-19 vaccine. Using immunoSEQ multiplex PCR, the repertoire was profiled, and TCRdb retains in-frame clones only, with some absent. The repertoire has over 150,000 clones, 80% to 90% of them found once; the top ten carry 5.5%. The input for sequencing was peripheral blood, taken on day 0 of MenACWY control vaccination. The source of these receptors is an adult in good health.

This chain uses TRBV6-5 with TRBJ2-1; either TRBD1 or TRBD2 may fit D (7 bases each). V shed 6 bases and J shed 2 bases, with 14 bases lying between them. The CDR3 spans 15 residues. Germline-derived CDR1 and CDR2 are MNHEY and SVGAGI. This CDR3 is CASSPRGGAYNEQFF. The CDR3 DNA reads TGTGCCAGCAGCCCCAGGGGGGGCGCCTACAATGAGCAGTTCTTC.

In its sample, this clone was seen once. This chain links TRBV7-2 with TRBJ2-3; weak D call: TRBD1 (5 bases). The CDR3 is made up of 15 amino acids. The germline V gene encodes CDR1 SGHTA and CDR2 FQGNSA. Between the trimmed V and J ends, which lost 5 bases and 0 bases, there was a span of 12 bases. For the CDR3, the DNA is TGTGCCAGCAGCGCGCGACAGAGAAGCACAGATACGCAGTATTTT. It translates to CASSARQRSTDTQYF.